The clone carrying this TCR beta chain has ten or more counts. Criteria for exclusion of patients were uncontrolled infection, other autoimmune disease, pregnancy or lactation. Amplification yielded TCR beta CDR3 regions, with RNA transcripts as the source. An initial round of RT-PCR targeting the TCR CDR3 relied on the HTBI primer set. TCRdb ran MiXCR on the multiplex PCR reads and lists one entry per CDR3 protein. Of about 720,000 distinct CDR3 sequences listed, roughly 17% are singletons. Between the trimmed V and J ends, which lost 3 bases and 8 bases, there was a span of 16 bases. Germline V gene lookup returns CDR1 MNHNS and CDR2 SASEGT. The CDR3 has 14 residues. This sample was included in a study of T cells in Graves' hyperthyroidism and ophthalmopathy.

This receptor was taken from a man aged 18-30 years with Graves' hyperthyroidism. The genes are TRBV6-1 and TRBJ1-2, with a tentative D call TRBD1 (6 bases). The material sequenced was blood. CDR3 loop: CASSDIGRGGGYTF. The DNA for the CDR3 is TGTGCCAGCAGTGATATCGGCAGGGGAGGCGGCTACACCTTC.